This TCR beta chain is from a study of T cells in narcolepsy (dated 2018 in TCRdb). For the study in its entirety: Patients with narcolepsy type 1 or type 2 (NT1, NT2) and healthy control donors were enrolled in the study. Autoreactive T cells targeting hypocretin neuron self-antigens (hypocretin, TRIB2) were sought in narcolepsy patients, and TCR Vbeta sequencing was used to track clonotypes in blood and CSF.

The study at large found these results: Autoreactive clonotypes were reported to be detected serially in the blood of the same patients and of different patients, but not in the blood of healthy controls. HCRT-specific and TRIB2-specific autoreactive clonotypes were highlighted in plots that compared CD4+ T cell clonotypes in CSF versus blood from the same patient. Numbers of sequenced blood memory CD4+ clonotypes were comparable, averaging about 40,000 in patients and roughly 30,000 in controls. No sequences matching autoreactive T cell clones were contained in some blood memory CD4+ repertoires from patients and controls.

Memory CD4+ T cells were sorted ex vivo from peripheral blood of narcolepsy patients and healthy controls for TCR Vbeta sequencing. The library came from the immunoSEQ multiplex PCR assay. The table was pulled from immuneACCESS by TCRdb, which kept in-frame rearrangements only. Such tables lose some clones; where checked, under half of the loss comes from unresolved V genes, and the rest has no known cause. For this sample the table gives approximately 35,000 clones, of which approximately 86% were detected only once. The ten largest clones capture around 0.9% of the sample. In regard to this clone: What antigen it recognizes has not been identified. Base quality data are lacking; no much larger clone is found one base away.

The cysteine opens and the phenylalanine closes a CDR3 of 13 amino acids. Only the CDR3 region is kept as DNA, spanning 39 bases read in frame from base 1. Cut back by 2 bases and 12 bases, the V and J ends lie 14 bases apart. Looking up the germline V gene yields CDR1 SGHTA and CDR2 FQGTGA. The TCR sequence derives from a human donor with narcolepsy. The V and J segments used are TRBV7-3 and TRBJ2-1; the D gene cannot be named for sure. The specimen sequenced was CD45RA- memory CD4+ T cells from PBMCs. This specimen's cell subset or site label, per the study, means: memory T cells sorted ex vivo from peripheral blood. CDR3 region: CASSLYTGLGQFF. The DNA reads TGTGCCAGCAGCTTATACACGGGCCTCGGGCAGTTCTTC.